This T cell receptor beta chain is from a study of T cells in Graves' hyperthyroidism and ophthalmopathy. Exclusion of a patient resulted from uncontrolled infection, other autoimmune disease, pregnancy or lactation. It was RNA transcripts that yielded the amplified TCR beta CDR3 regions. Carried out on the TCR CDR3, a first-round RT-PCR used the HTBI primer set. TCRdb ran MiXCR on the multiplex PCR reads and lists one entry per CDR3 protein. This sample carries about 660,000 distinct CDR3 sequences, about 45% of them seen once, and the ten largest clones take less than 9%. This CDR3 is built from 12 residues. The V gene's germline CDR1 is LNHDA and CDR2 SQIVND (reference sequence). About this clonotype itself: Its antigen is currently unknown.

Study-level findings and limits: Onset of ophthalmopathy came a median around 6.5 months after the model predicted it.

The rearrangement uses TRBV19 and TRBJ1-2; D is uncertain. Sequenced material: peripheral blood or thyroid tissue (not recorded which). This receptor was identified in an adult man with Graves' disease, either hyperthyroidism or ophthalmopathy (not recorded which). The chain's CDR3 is CARDTNNYGYTF. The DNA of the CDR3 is TGTGCTAGAGACACTAATAACTATGGCTACACCTTC.